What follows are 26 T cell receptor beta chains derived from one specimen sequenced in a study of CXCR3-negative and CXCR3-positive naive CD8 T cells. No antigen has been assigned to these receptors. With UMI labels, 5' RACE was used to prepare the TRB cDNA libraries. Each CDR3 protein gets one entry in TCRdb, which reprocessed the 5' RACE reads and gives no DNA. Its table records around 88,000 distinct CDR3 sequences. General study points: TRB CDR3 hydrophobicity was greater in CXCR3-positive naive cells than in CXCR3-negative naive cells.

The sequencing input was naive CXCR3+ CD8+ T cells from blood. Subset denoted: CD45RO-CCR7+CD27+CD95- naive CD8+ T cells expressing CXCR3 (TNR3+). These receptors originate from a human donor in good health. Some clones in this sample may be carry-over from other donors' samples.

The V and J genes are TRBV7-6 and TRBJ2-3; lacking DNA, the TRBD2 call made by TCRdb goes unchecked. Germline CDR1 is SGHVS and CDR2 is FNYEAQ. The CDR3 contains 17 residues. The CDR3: CASSLSAGGLRTDTQYF.

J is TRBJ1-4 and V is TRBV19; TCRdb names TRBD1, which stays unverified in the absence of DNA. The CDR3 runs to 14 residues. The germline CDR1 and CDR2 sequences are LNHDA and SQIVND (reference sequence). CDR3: CASSVTEPGEKLFF. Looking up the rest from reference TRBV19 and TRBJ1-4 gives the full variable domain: DGGITQSPKYLFRKEGQNVTLSCEQNLNHDAMYWYRQDPGQGLRLIYYSQIVNDFQKGDIAEGYSVSREKKESFPLTVTSAQKNPTAFYLCASSVTEPGEKLFFGSGTQLSVL.

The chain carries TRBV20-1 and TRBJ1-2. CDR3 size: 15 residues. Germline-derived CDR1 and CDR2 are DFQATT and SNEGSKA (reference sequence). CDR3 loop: CSARAQDNMGGGYTF.

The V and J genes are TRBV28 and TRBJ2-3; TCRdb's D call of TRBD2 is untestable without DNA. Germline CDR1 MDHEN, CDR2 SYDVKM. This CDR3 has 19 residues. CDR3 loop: CASSFLLPLAGGSTDTQYF.

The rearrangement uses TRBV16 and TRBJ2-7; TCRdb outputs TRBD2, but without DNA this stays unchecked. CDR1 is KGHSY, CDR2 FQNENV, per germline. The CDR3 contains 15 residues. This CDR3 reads CASSPGYGGGSEQYF.

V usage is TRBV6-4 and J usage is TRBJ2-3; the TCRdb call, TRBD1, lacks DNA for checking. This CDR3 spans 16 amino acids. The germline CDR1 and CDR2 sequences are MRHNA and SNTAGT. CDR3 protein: CASSDSSGGSTDTQYF.

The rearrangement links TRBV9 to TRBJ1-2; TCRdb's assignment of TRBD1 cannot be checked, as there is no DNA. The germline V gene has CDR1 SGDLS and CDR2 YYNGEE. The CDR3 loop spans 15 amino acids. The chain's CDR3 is CASSVGAGGVYGYTF.

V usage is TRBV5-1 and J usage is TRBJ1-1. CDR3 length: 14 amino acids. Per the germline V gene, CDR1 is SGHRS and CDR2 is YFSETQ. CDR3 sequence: CASSLQDANTEAFF.

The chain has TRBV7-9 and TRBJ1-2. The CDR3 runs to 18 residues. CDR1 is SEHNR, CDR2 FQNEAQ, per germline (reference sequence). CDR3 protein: CASSSVRSQAGINYGYTF.

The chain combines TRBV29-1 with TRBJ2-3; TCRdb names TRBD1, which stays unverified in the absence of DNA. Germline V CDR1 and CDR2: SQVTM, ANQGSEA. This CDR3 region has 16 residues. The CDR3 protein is CSVEETGGFGTDTQYF.

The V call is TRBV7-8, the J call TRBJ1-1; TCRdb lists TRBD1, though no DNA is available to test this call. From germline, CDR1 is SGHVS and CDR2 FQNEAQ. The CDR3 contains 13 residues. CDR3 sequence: CASSPGYDTEAFF.

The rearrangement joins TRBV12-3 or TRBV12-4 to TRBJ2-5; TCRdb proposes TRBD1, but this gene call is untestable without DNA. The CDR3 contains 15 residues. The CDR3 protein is CASSFNTGVMETQYF.

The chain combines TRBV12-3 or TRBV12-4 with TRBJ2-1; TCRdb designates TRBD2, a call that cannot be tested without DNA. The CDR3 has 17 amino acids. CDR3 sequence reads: CASSWGLAPQSGNEQFF.

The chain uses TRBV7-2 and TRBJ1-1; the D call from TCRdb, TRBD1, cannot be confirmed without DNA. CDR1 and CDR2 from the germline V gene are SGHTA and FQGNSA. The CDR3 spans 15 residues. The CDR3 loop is CASSLDGAQITEAFF.

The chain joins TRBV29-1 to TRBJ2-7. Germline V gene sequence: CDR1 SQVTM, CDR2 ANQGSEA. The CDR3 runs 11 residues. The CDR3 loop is CSVESAGAPVF.

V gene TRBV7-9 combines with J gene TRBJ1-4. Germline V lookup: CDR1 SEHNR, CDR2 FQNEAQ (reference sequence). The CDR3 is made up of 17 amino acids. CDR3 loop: CASSLTATWATNEKLFF.

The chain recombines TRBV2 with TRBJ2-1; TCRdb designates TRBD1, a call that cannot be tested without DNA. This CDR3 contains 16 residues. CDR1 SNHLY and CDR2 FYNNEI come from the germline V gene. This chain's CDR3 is CASSEDRDRGGNEQFF.

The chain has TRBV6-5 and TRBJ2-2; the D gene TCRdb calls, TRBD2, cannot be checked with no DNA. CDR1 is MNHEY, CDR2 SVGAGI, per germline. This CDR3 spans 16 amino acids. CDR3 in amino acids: CASTQTSGSWTGELFF.

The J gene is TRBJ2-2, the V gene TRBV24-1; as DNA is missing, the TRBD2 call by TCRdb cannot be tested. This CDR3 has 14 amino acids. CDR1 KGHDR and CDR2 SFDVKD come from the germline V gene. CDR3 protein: CATAYREGTGELFF.

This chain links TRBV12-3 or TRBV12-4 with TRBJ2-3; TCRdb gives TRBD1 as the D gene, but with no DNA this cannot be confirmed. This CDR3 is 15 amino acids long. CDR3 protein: CASTSRDSSTDTQYF.

CDR3 residues: CASSPTEGLNTEAFF. The chain uses TRBV7-8 and TRBJ1-1. This CDR3 has 15 residues. CDR1 is SGHVS, CDR2 FQNEAQ, per germline.

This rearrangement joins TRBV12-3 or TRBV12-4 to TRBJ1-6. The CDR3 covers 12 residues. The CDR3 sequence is CASLQSGSPLHF.

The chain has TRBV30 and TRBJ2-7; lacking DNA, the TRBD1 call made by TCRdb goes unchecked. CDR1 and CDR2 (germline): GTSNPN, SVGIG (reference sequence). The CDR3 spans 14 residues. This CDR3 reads CAWSGFGDSGEQYF.

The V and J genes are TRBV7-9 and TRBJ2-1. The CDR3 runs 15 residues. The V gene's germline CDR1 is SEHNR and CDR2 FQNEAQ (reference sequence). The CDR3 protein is CASSLGLAPYNEQFF.

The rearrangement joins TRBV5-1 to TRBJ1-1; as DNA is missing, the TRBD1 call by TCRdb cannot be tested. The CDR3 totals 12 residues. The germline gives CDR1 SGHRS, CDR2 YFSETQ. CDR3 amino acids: CASSLTGIEAFF.

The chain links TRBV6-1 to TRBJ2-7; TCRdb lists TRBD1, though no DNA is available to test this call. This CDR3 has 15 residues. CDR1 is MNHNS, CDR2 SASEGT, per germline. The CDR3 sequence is CASSIAGTGSYEQYF.